Listed here is a single T cell receptor beta chain. One end of the junction fails to match germline, which may point to a read error. In the original processing: Reference gene primers were amplified, and this amplification served to estimate nucleated cell counts. TCRdb's table, derived via immunoSEQ multiplex PCR, lists solely in-frame clones and lacks some. D and trimming were read from the DNA, whereas the V and J calls and clone size are those reported in that table. The sample lists about 200,000 clones, around nine tenths occurring once. This entry belongs to a study of blood T cell repertoires in COVID-19. Across the study: COVID-19 samples collected from the United States, Italy and Spain covered acute and convalescent phases. In each case, the material was cDNA or gDNA derived from T cells, B-cell-depleted T cells, or PBMCs.

Per the germline V gene, CDR1 is GTSNPN and CDR2 is SVGIG (reference sequence). The CDR3 loop spans 12 amino acids. This chain links TRBV30 with TRBJ2-7; possible D gene TRBD1, 5 bases. The DNA matches TRBJ2-5 better at its end, which makes the J call doubtful. Sequenced: peripheral blood. This TCR came from a man aged 55-75 years who had recovered from COVID-19. The CDR3 loop reads CAWGSGQVTQYF. The CDR3 region has the DNA TGTGCCTGGGGTTCAGGACAAGTGACCCAGTACTTC.